The rows below give T cell receptor beta chains drawn from one sample of a study of CD8+CD57+ T cells in acquired aplastic anemia. TCRdb used MiXCR to reprocess the reads, holding one entry per CDR3 protein. The sample shows about 190,000 distinct CDR3 sequences, around 59% of them seen only once. Sequencing was done on a sample of sorted CD4+, CD8+, or CD8+CD57+ T cells (not recorded which) from PBMCs. These receptors all come from a human donor in good health, serving as a control. CDR3s include the opening cysteine and the closing phenylalanine or tryptophan. Each record gives: J gene, V gene, CDR3 protein.

J gene: TRBJ2-7; V gene: TRBV19; CDR3 protein: CASSVGQGSYEQYF
J gene: TRBJ1-4; V gene: TRBV4-3; CDR3 protein: CASSPRLPEFNEKLFF
J gene: TRBJ2-7; V gene: TRBV20-1; CDR3 protein: CSARMAGEQYF
J gene: TRBJ1-2; V gene: TRBV10-3; CDR3 protein: CAISGVTGLGGYTF
J gene: TRBJ1-5; V gene: TRBV28; CDR3 protein: CASSPEGGWQPQHF
J gene: TRBJ1-2; V gene: TRBV6-5; CDR3 protein: CASSYLGDYGYTF
J gene: TRBJ2-7; V gene: TRBV12-3/TRBV12-4; CDR3 protein: CASGRGRGNQPQQYF
J gene: TRBJ2-5; V gene: TRBV4-1; CDR3 protein: CASSQLVRGETQYF
J gene: TRBJ1-2; V gene: TRBV9; CDR3 protein: CASSVGQRGYGYTF
J gene: TRBJ2-2; V gene: TRBV19; CDR3 protein: CASSISGGRTGELFF
J gene: TRBJ1-2; V gene: TRBV5-6; CDR3 protein: CASSLGILANYGYTF
J gene: TRBJ1-2; V gene: TRBV29-1; CDR3 protein: CSVQGQPNYGYTF
J gene: TRBJ1-2; V gene: TRBV5-5; CDR3 protein: CASTPSDRRSYGYTF
J gene: TRBJ2-7; V gene: TRBV19; CDR3 protein: CASSRYRTGPKEQYF
J gene: TRBJ2-2; V gene: TRBV20-1; CDR3 protein: CSAPGTRGTGELFF
J gene: TRBJ1-6; V gene: TRBV10-3; CDR3 protein: CAISGGGAAPYNSPLHF
J gene: TRBJ1-6; V gene: TRBV10-3; CDR3 protein: CASSTAGINSPLHF
J gene: TRBJ1-2; V gene: TRBV20-1; CDR3 protein: CSAAGTANYGYTF
J gene: TRBJ2-5; V gene: TRBV15; CDR3 protein: CATSRDLGRTETQYF
J gene: TRBJ2-3; V gene: TRBV11-2; CDR3 protein: CASSLAGTGTDTQYF
J gene: TRBJ2-3; V gene: TRBV6-6; CDR3 protein: CASSYDRGRTDTQYF
J gene: TRBJ1-2; V gene: TRBV15; CDR3 protein: CATSRATGVYGYTF
J gene: TRBJ2-4; V gene: TRBV15; CDR3 protein: CATSRDRKNIQYF
J gene: TRBJ1-6; V gene: TRBV6-5; CDR3 protein: CAGGITYNSPLHF
J gene: TRBJ2-7; V gene: TRBV2; CDR3 protein: CASSDRVLDEQYF
J gene: TRBJ1-1; V gene: TRBV5-1; CDR3 protein: CASSNPNTEAFF
J gene: TRBJ1-2; V gene: TRBV11-3; CDR3 protein: CASRLGTDYGYTF
J gene: TRBJ2-7; V gene: TRBV13; CDR3 protein: CASRRLHGEQYF
J gene: TRBJ1-5; V gene: TRBV10-2; CDR3 protein: CASSDSKFQPQHF
J gene: TRBJ1-5; V gene: TRBV19; CDR3 protein: CASSIAPNQPQHF
J gene: TRBJ2-1; V gene: TRBV2; CDR3 protein: CASARSGGGYNEQFF
J gene: TRBJ1-2; V gene: TRBV7-9; CDR3 protein: CASSPTQGDGYTF
J gene: TRBJ1-5; V gene: TRBV7-2; CDR3 protein: CASSLMGYSNRPQHF
J gene: TRBJ2-7; V gene: TRBV4-1; CDR3 protein: CASSQGGGQGEQYF
J gene: TRBJ1-3; V gene: TRBV15; CDR3 protein: CATSSDRGSGNTIYF
J gene: TRBJ1-5; V gene: TRBV2; CDR3 protein: CASRDRGGNQPQHF
J gene: TRBJ1-1; V gene: TRBV7-2; CDR3 protein: CASSIGRTTTEAFF
J gene: TRBJ2-1; V gene: TRBV19; CDR3 protein: CASSMRWFRTSGGPSLGEQFF
J gene: TRBJ2-4; V gene: TRBV4-2; CDR3 protein: CASSQVGGAASSGNIQYF
J gene: TRBJ1-2; V gene: TRBV25-1; CDR3 protein: CASSEFGTRERGGYTF
J gene: TRBJ1-5; V gene: TRBV7-8; CDR3 protein: CASSLVGNSNQPQHF
J gene: TRBJ1-1; V gene: TRBV7-2; CDR3 protein: CASSGTGDTEAFF
J gene: TRBJ2-1; V gene: TRBV29-1; CDR3 protein: CSVELAGHSYNEQFF
J gene: TRBJ2-7; V gene: TRBV7-2; CDR3 protein: CASRTGKDWGDEQYF
J gene: TRBJ1-2; V gene: TRBV19; CDR3 protein: CATKSGESYGYTF
J gene: TRBJ2-1; V gene: TRBV6-5; CDR3 protein: CASSYSRELASSNEQFF
J gene: TRBJ2-7; V gene: TRBV2; CDR3 protein: CASSEERGGSYEQYF
J gene: TRBJ1-2; V gene: TRBV24-1; CDR3 protein: CATTDRGQGVYGYTF
J gene: TRBJ2-7; V gene: TRBV29-1; CDR3 protein: CSVPLRSGVDEQYF
J gene: TRBJ2-2; V gene: TRBV9; CDR3 protein: CASSGRLAGGRGTGELFF
J gene: TRBJ2-5; V gene: TRBV19; CDR3 protein: CASSIDRGRKTQYF